The 6 T cell receptor beta chains reported below all come from one sample, sequenced in a study of CD4 T cells in relation to SARS-CoV-2 and coronaviruses (dated by TCRdb to 2020 to 2022). CD4+ T cells from unexposed donors were collected before the COVID-19 pandemic (2011-2018). The library was generated by the immunoSEQ multiplex PCR assay. What TCRdb holds here is the immuneACCESS table cut down to in-frame rearrangements. Part of the clones is not present; checked against another copy, under half of the missing clones reflect an unresolved V gene, and the others are unexplained. The sample table holds tens of thousands of clones, of which over 90% were seen once. 0.11% to 0.15% of the sample is taken by the ten largest. Sequencing used naive CD4+ T cells from PBMCs. Reading the label with the study, this specimen's cell subset or site is: naive CD4+ T cells isolated by negative enrichment. The receptors come from a human donor in good health.

The J gene is TRBJ2-5, the V gene TRBV24-1; D is unclear. The CDR3 is 14 amino acids. Germline V gene data show CDR1 as KGHDR and CDR2 as SFDVKD. V was trimmed by 3 bases and J by 0 bases, leaving 7 bases between them. This chain's CDR3 is CATSDAVDQETQYF. CDR3 bases: TGTGCCACCAGTGATGCTGTAGACCAAGAGACCCAGTACTTC.

The chain joins TRBV5-1 to TRBJ2-1; 9 nucleotides agree with TRBD2. Germline V gene data show CDR1 as SGHRS and CDR2 as YFSETQ. The CDR3 extends over 16 amino acids. The V segment lost 4 bases and the J segment 7 bases; nucleotides outside the gene matches: 12. The CDR3 bases are TGCGCCAGCAGCGAAGGAGCGGGAGGTAGAAGGAATGAGCAGTTCTTC. Amino acids: CASSEGAGGRRNEQFF.

The genes are TRBV5-1 and TRBJ2-7; D is possibly TRBD2 (6 bases). Trimming took 1 base from V and 3 from J, leaving 11 bases between them. The germline V gene has CDR1 SGHRS and CDR2 YFSETQ. This CDR3 has 14 amino acids. This CDR3 reads CASSLSGVGYEQYF. In DNA form, the CDR3 reads TGCGCCAGCAGCTTGTCGGGGGTTGGCTACGAGCAGTACTTC.

The chain carries TRBV4-1 and TRBJ2-7, with TRBD2 matching 7 bases. In germline, CDR1 is MGHRA, CDR2 YSYEKL. This CDR3 is 15 amino acids long. With V trimmed by 1 base and J by 2 bases, 5 bases remained unmatched. The CDR3 loop is CASSQGGRDAYEQYF. The CDR3 bases are TGCGCCAGCAGCCAAGGAGGGAGGGACGCCTACGAGCAGTACTTC.

This chain links TRBV29-1 with TRBJ2-7; D uncertain. This CDR3 is 12 amino acids long. CDR1 SQVTM and CDR2 ANQGSEA come from the germline V gene. V was clipped by 7 bases and J by 5 bases, with 15 bases between them. Here the CDR3 reads CSAITSAHEQYF. In DNA form, the CDR3 reads TGCAGCGCGATTACGTCCGCGCACGAGCAGTACTTC.

This sequence joins TRBV27 and TRBJ2-7, with a tentative D call TRBD1 (5 bases). V was trimmed by 5 bases and J by 0 bases, leaving 23 bases between them. CDR1 is MNHEY and CDR2 is SMNVEV in the germline V gene (reference sequence). CDR3 length: 18 residues. CDR3 sequence (DNA): TGTGCCAGCAGTCTTTCCCCCAGACAGCCCGAAAGCTCCTACGAGCAGTACTTC. It specifies CASSLSPRQPESSYEQYF.